The sequence of this T cell receptor beta chain was determined in a study of blood T cell repertoires in COVID-19. Seattle enrolled patients during active infection and tracked them longitudinally. With V trimmed by 4 bases and J by 5 bases, 8 bases remained unmatched. Per germline, CDR1 MNHEY and CDR2 SVGAGI. The CDR3 length is 15 residues. Assay: immunoSEQ multiplex PCR; the TCRdb copy retains only in-frame clones and omits some. Among under 400,000 clones, around nine tenths were seen once, and the ten largest hold 3% to 4.5%. This rearrangement joins TRBV6-5 to TRBJ2-7, with 10 bases that match TRBD2. The sequence came from an older woman with COVID-19, enrolled during active disease. Material: peripheral blood. CDR3 nucleotide sequence: TGTGCCAGCAGTTCTCTAGCGGGGGTGGCGGACGAGCAGTACTTC. As protein: CASSSLAGVADEQYF.